The 8 T cell receptor beta chains given below trace back to one sample, sequenced in a study of technical replicates of blood from a few donors. Here immunoSEQ multiplex PCR was the method, and the copy in TCRdb shows in-frame clones only, minus some. The data contain 70,000 to 95,000 clones, just under 95% of them seen just once; the ten biggest clones take up 0.2% to 0.25%. Source material: T cells isolated from PBMCs. The receptors come from a human donor in good health.

The rearrangement joins TRBV7-2 to TRBJ2-1; no firm D call. The CDR3 has 13 residues. The V gene lost 1 base and the J gene lost 10 bases, with 11 bases spanning the gap. Germline CDR1 and CDR2: SGHTA and FQGNSA. CDR3 protein: CASSLEIFREQFF. DNA for the CDR3: TGTGCCAGCAGCTTAGAAATATTCAGGGAGCAGTTCTTC.

The chain carries TRBV28 and TRBJ2-3, with D possibly matching TRBD2 (5 bases). The V gene lost 3 bases and the J gene lost 6 bases, with 19 bases spanning the gap. CDR3 length equals 16 residues. CDR1 is MDHEN and CDR2 is SYDVKM in the germline V gene. As DNA, the CDR3 is TGTGCCAGCAGTTTTCTCGGAGATCAAGGGAGCGATACGCAGTATTTT. It specifies CASSFLGDQGSDTQYF.

The rearrangement joins TRBV29-1 to TRBJ2-3; TRBD1 aligns across 7 bases. Looked up from germline, CDR1 is SQVTM and CDR2 is ANQGSEA. J was trimmed by 0 bases and V by 7 bases; bases with no gene match: 16. The CDR3 runs 17 residues. CDR3 region: CSAAGYRGSGSTDTQYF. The CDR3 DNA is TGCAGCGCAGCAGGGTACAGGGGCTCTGGTAGCACAGATACGCAGTATTTT.

This chain uses TRBV6-5 with TRBJ1-4; 7 nucleotides line up with TRBD1. Trimming removed 0 bases from V and 8 bases from J; junction bases left unmatched: 6. Germline CDR1 and CDR2: MNHEY and SVGAGI. This CDR3 is built from 15 residues. The CDR3 region has the DNA TGTGCCAGCAGTTACTCGGGACAGTTTCGAGAAAAACTGTTTTTT. Protein: CASSYSGQFREKLFF.

This chain connects TRBV6-6 to TRBJ2-7, with 7 positions matching TRBD1. After removal of 7 bases from V and 6 bases from J, the junction contained 15 bases not matched to a gene. The CDR3 is 15 residues long. CDR1 and CDR2 (germline): MNHNY, SVGAGI (reference sequence). CDR3 region: CASILTPGTEVEQYF. CDR3 nucleotide sequence: TGTGCCAGCATTTTAACGCCCGGGACAGAAGTCGAGCAGTACTTC.

The chain couples TRBV5-4 to TRBJ2-5; 8 positions agree with TRBD2. Germline V gene sequence: CDR1 SGHNT, CDR2 YYREEE (reference sequence). The CDR3 runs to 16 residues. Trimming took 1 base from V and 4 from J; bases not matched to a gene: 9. CDR3 in amino acids: CASSLRGGRLRETQYF. The CDR3 DNA follows: TGTGCCAGCAGCTTGCGAGGCGGGAGGTTAAGAGAGACCCAGTACTTC.

This clone was recorded a few times. The J gene is TRBJ2-7, the V gene TRBV10-3, with 9 bases matching TRBD1. The V gene end was trimmed by 6 bases and the J gene end by 3 bases; junction bases not matched to a gene: 3. Germline V gene data show CDR1 as ENHRY and CDR2 as SYGVKD. The CDR3 runs 13 residues. As DNA, the CDR3 is TGTGCCATCAGCCCGGGACAGGGCTACGAGCAGTACTTC. The encoded protein is CAISPGQGYEQYF.

This chain uses TRBV4-1 with TRBJ2-5, with TRBD2 matching over 8 bases. In germline, CDR1 is MGHRA, CDR2 YSYEKL. The CDR3 extends over 15 amino acids. After removal of 1 base from V and 5 bases from J, the junction contained 6 bases not matched to a gene. CDR3 region: CASSQVGRGVETQYF. DNA of the CDR3: TGCGCCAGCAGCCAAGTCGGGAGGGGGGTTGAGACCCAGTACTTC.